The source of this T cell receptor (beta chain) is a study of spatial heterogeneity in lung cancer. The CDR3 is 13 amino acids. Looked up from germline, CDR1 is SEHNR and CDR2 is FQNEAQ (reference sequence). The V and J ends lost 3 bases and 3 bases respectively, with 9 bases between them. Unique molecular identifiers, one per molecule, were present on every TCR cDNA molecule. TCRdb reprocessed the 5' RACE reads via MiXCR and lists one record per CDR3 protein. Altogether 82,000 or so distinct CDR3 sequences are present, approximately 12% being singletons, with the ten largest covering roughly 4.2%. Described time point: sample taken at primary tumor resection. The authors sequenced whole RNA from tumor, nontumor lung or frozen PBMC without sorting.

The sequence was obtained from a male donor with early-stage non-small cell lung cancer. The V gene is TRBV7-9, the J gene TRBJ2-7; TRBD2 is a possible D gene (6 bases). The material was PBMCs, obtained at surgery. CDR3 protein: CASSFGGNYEQYF. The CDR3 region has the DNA TGTGCCAGCAGCTTTGGAGGGAACTACGAGCAGTACTTC.